This T cell receptor (beta chain) was identified during a study of control samples from healthy donors and cancer patients (dated by TCRdb to the early 2020s). Receptor amplification or capture employed the immunoSEQ multiplex PCR assay. This is the immuneACCESS table as TCRdb keeps it, with only in-frame sequences that have V and J called. A part of the clones is gone; compared with another copy, unresolved V genes explain less than half, and the rest is unexplained. The sample yields 100,000 or so clones; 83% were counted once. Clones ranked in the top ten supply approximately 13% of the sample. As for this clone: The antigen this receptor binds is unknown. Base qualities are not at hand, and no much larger clone is one base apart.

V was cut back by 4 bases and J by 4 bases, leaving a gap of 19 bases between them. Spanning cysteine to phenylalanine, the CDR3 consists of 16 amino acids. The read is trimmed to its CDR3 DNA, 48 bases read in frame from base 1. CDR1 and CDR2 were assigned from the germline V gene as SGHVS and FQNEAQ. The V and J genes are TRBV7-8 and TRBJ2-5; there is no confident call for the D gene. This receptor was obtained from a woman aged 45-65 years in good health. Sequencing input: blood. The nucleotides read TGTGCCAGCAGCTCTTATCCTCCGGTCCTCCCAGAGACCCAGTACTTC. This sequence encodes CASSSYPPVLPETQYF.